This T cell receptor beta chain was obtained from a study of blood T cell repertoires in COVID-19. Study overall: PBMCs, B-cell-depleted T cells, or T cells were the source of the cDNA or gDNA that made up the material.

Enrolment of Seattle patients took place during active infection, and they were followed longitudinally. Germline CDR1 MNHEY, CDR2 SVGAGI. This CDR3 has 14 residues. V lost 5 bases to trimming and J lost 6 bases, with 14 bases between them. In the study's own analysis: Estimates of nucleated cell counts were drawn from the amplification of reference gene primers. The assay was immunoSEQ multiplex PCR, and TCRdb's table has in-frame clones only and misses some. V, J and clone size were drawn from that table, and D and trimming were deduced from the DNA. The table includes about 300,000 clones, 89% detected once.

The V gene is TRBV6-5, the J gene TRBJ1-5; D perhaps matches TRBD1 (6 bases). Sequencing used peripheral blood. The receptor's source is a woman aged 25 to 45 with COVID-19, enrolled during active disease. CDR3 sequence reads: CASSRGTVGQPQHF. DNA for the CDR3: TGTGCCAGCAGTAGGGGGACGGTAGGTCAGCCCCAGCATTTT.